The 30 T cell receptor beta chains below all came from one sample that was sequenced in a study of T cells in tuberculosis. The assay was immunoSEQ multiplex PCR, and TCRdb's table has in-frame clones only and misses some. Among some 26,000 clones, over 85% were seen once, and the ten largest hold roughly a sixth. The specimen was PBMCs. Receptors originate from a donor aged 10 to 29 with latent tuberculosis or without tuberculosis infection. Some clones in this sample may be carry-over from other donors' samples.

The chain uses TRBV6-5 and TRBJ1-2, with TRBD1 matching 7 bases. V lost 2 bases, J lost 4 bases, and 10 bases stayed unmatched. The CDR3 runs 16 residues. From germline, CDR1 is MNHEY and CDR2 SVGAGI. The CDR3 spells CASSYIGPRDSYGYTF. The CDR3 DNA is TGTGCCAGCAGTTACATAGGACCCCGGGACAGCTATGGCTACACCTTC.

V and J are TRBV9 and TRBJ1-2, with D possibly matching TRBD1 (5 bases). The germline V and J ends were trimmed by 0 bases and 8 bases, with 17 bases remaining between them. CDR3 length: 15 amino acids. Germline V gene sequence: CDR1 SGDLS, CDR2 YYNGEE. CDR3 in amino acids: CASSVEPGRFQGYTF. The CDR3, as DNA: TGTGCCAGCAGCGTAGAACCAGGGCGATTTCAGGGCTACACCTTC. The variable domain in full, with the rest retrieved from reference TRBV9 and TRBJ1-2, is DSGVTQTPKHLITATGQRVTLRCSPRSGDLSVYWYQQSLDQGLQFLIQYYNGEERAKGNILERFSAQQFPDLHSELNLSSLELGDSALYFCASSVEPGRFQGYTFGSGTRLTVV.

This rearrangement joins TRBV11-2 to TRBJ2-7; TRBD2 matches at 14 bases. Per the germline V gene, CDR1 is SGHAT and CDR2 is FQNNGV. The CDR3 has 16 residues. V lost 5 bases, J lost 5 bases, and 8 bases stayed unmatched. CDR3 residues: CASSLGLAGGGHEQYF. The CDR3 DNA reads TGTGCCAGCAGCCTAGGACTAGCGGGGGGCGGCCACGAGCAGTACTTC. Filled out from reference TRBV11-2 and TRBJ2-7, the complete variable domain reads EAGVAQSPRYKIIEKRQSVAFWCNPISGHATLYWYQQILGQGPKLLIQFQNNGVVDDSQLPKDRFSAERLKGVDSTLKIQPAKLEDSAVYLCASSLGLAGGGHEQYFGPGTRLTVT.

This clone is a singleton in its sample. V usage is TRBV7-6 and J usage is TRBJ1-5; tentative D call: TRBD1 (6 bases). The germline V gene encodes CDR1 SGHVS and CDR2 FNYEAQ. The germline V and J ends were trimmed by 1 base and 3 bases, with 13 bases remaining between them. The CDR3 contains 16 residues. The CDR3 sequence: CASSLGGGPLNQPQHF. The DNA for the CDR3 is TGTGCCAGCAGCTTAGGGGGGGGGCCCCTCAATCAGCCCCAGCATTTT.

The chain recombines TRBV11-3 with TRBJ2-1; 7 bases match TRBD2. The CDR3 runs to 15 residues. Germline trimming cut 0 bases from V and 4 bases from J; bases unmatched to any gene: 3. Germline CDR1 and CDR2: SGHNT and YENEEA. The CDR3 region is CASSLDAGAYNEQFF. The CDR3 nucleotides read TGTGCCAGCAGCTTAGATGCGGGAGCGTACAATGAGCAGTTCTTC.

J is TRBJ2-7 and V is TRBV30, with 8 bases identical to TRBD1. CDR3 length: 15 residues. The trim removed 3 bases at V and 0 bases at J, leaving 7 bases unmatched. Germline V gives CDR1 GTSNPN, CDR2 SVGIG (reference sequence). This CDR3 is CAWSPRGRPSYEQYF. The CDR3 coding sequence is TGTGCCTGGAGCCCCAGGGGGCGCCCCTCCTACGAGCAGTACTTC.

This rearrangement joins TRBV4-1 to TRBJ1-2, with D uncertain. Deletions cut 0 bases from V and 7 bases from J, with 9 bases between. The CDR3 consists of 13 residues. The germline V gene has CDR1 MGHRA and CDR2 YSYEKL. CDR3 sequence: CASSQDPTLGYTF. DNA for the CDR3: TGCGCCAGCAGCCAAGATCCGACTCTTGGCTACACCTTC.

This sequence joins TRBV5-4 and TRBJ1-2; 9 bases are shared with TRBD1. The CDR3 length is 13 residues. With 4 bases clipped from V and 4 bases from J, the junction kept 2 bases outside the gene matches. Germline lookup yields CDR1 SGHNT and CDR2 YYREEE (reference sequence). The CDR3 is CASSPGQGYGYTF. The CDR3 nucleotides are TGTGCCAGCAGCCCGGGACAGGGCTATGGCTACACCTTC. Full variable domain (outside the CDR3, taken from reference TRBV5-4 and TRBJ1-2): ETGVTQSPTHLIKTRGQQVTLRCSSQSGHNTVSWYQQALGQGPQFIFQYYREEENGRGNFPPRFSGLQFPNYSSELNVNALELDDSALYLCASSPGQGYGYTFGSGTRLTVV.

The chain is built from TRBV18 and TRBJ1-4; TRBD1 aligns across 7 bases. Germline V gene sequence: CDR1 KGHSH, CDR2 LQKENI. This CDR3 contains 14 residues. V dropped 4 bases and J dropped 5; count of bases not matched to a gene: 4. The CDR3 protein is CASSRDSLNEKLFF. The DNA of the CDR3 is TGTGCCAGCTCACGGGACAGTTTAAATGAAAAACTGTTTTTT. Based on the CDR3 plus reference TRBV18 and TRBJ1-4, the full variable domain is NAGVMQNPRHLVRRRGQEARLRCSPMKGHSHVYWYRQLPEEGLKFMVYLQKENIIDESGMPKERFSAEFPKEGPSILRIQQVVRGDSAAYFCASSRDSLNEKLFFGSGTQLSVL.

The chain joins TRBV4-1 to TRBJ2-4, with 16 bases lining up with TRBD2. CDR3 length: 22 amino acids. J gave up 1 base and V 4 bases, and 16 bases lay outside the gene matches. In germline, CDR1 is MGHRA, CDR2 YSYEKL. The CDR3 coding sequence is TGCGCCAGCAGCCCCCCTTCCCGGGGACTAGCGGGGGGGCCGTCGGCCAAAAACATTCAGTACTTC. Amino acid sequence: CASSPPSRGLAGGPSAKNIQYF.

This chain's CDR3 is CASSLSRQASEQYF. The CDR3 DNA is TGTGCCAGCAGCTTATCCAGACAGGCCTCCGAGCAGTACTTC. V gene TRBV7-2 combines with J gene TRBJ2-7; tentatively, D is TRBD1 (6 bases). Germline lookup yields CDR1 SGHTA and CDR2 FQGNSA. V was shortened by 2 bases and J by 6 bases, with 14 bases between the two germline ends. The CDR3 loop spans 14 amino acids.

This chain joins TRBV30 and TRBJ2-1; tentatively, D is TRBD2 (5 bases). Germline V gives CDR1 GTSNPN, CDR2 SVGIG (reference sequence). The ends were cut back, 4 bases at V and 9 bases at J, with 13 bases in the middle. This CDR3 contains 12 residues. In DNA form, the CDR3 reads TGTGCCTGGAACCTAGCTTCGGCTGAGCAGTTCTTC. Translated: CAWNLASAEQFF.

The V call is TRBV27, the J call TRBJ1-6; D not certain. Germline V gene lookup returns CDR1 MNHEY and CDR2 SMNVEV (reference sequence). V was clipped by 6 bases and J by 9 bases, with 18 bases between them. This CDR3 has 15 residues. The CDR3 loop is CASRISKALPSPLHF. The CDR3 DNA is TGTGCCAGCAGAATATCCAAAGCCCTCCCTTCACCCCTCCACTTT.

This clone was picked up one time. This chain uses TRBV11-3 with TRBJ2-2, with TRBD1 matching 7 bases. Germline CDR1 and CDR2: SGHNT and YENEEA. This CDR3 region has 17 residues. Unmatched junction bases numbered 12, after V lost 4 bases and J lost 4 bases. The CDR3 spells CASSWTPTGLGTGELFF. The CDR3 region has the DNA TGTGCCAGCAGCTGGACTCCGACAGGGTTGGGCACCGGGGAGCTGTTTTTT.

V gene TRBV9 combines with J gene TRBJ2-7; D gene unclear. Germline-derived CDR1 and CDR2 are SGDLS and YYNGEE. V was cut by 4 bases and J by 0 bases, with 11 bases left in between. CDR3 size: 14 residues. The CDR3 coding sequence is TGTGCCAGCAGCCCGACATTTTCCTCCTACGAGCAGTACTTC. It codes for CASSPTFSSYEQYF.

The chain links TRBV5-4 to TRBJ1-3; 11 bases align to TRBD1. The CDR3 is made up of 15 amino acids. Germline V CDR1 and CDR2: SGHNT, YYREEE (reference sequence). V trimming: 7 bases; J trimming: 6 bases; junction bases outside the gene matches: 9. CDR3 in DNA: TGTGCCAGCGAGAAATATGGACAGGGGGCAAACACCATATATTTT. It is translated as CASEKYGQGANTIYF.

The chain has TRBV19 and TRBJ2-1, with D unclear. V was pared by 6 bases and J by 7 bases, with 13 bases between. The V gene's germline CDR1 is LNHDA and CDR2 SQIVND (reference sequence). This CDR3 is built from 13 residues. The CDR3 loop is CASRPPSGNEQFF. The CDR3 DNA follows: TGTGCCAGTAGACCCCCTTCCGGGAATGAGCAGTTCTTC.

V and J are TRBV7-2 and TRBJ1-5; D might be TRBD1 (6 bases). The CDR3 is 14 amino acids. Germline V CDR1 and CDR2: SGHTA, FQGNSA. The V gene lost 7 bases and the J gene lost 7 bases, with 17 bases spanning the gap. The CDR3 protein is CASTLGGGRQPQHF. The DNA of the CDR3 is TGTGCCAGCACCTTGGGGGGGGGCAGGCAGCCCCAGCATTTT.

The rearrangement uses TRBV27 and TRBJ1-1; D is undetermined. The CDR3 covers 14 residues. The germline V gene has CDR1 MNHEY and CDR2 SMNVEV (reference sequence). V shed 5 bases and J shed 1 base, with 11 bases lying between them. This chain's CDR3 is CASSLPGGNTEAFF. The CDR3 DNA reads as TGTGCCAGCAGTCTTCCGGGAGGGAACACTGAAGCTTTCTTT.

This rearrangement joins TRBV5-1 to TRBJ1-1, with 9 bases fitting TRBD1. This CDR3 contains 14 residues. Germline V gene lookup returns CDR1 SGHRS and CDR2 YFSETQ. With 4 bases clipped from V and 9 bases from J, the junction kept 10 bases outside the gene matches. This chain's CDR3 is CASSPGQGALKAFF. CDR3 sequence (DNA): TGCGCCAGCAGCCCGGGACAGGGCGCGCTGAAAGCTTTCTTT. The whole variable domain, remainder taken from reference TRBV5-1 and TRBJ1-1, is KAGVTQTPRYLIKTRGQQVTLSCSPISGHRSVSWYQQTPGQGLQFLFEYFSETQRNKGNFPGRFSGRQFSNSRSEMNVSTLELGDSALYLCASSPGQGALKAFFGQGTRLTVV.

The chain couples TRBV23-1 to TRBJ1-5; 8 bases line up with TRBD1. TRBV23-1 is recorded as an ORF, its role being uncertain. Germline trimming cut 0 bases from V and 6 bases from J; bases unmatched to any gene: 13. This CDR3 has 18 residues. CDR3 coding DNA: TGCGCCAGCAGTCAATCGAAGCCCAGGGGGCAATTGAGTCAGCCCCAGCATTTT. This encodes CASSQSKPRGQLSQPQHF.

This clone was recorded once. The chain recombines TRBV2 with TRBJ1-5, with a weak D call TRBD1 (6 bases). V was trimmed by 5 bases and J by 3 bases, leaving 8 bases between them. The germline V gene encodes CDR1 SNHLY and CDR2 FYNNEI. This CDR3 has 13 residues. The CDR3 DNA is TGTGCCAGCAGTTGGGACAACAATCAGCCCCAGCATTTT. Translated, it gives CASSWDNNQPQHF. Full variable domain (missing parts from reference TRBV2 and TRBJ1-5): EPEVTQTPSHQVTQMGQEVILRCVPISNHLYFYWYRQILGQKVEFLVSFYNNEISEKSEIFDDQFSVERPDGSNFTLKIRSTKLEDSAMYFCASSWDNNQPQHFGDGTRLSIL.

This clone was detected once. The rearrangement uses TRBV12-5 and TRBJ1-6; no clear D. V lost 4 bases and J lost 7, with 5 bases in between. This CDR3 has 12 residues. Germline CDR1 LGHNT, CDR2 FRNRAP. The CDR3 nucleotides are TGTGCTAGTGGTTCTTCCAATTCACCCCTCCACTTT. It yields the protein CASGSSNSPLHF.

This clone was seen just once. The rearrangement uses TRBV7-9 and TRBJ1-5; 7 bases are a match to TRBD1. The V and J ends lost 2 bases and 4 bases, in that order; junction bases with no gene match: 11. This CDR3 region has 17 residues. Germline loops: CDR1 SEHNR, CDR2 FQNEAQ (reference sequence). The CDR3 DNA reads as TGTGCCAGCAGCTTATCAGCTAGGGACAGACCTAATCAGCCCCAGCATTTT. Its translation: CASSLSARDRPNQPQHF.

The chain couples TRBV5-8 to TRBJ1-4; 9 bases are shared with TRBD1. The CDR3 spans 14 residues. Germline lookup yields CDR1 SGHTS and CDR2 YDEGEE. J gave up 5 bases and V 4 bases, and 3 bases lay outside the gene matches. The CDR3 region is CASSQGTGNEKLFF. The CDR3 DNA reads TGTGCCAGCAGCCAGGGGACAGGGAATGAAAAACTGTTTTTT.

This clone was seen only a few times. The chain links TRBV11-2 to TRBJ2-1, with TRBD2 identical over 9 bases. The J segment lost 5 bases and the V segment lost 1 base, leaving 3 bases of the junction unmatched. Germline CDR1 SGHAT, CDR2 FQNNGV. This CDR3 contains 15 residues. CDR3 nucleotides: TGTGCCAGCAGCTTAGGGTCTAGCGGGAACAATGAGCAGTTCTTC. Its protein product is CASSLGSSGNNEQFF.

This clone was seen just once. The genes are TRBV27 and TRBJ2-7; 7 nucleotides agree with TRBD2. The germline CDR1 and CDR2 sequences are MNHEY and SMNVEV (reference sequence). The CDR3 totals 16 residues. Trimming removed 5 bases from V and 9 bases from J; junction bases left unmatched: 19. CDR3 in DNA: TGTGCCAGCAGTCCCCCACCTAGCGGTACACTACGAGGGCAGTACTTC. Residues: CASSPPPSGTLRGQYF.

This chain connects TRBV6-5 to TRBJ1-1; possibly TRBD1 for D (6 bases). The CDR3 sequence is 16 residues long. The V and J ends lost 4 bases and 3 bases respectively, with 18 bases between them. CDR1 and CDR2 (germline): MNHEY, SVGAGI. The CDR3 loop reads CASSFGGARGYTEAFF. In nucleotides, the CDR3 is TGTGCCAGCAGTTTTGGGGGGGCCAGGGGTTACACTGAAGCTTTCTTT.

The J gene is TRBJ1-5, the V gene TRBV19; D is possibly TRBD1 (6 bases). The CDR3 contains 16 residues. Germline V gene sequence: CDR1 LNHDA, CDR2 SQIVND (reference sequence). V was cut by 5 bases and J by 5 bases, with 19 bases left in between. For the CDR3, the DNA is TGTGCCAGTAGTCAAGGGGGTCTGGGATTCGATCAGCCCCAGCATTTT. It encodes CASSQGGLGFDQPQHF.

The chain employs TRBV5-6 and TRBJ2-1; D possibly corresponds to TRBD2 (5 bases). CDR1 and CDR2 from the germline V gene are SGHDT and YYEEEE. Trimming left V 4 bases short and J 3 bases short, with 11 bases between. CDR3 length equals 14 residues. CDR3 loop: CASSRGLLYNEQFF. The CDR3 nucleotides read TGTGCCAGCAGCCGGGGTCTACTCTACAATGAGCAGTTCTTC.